Listed below are T cell receptor beta chains from one sample, sequenced in a study of blood T cell repertoires in COVID-19. Profiled with immunoSEQ multiplex PCR; TCRdb holds only in-frame clones, not every one. The data contain some 210,000 clones, about 84% of them singletons. Material for sequencing was PBMCs or T cells enriched from blood (not recorded which). The receptors originated from a man in his thirties or forties with acute COVID-19. Both conserved end residues are part of each CDR3. The D gene is left open where the match is weak. Size tells how often a clone was seen (once, few, many) or the class of an expanded clone, and some rows leave it out.

>few|TRBV7-2|-|TRBJ2-5
TGTGCCAGCAGCTTAGCGACACTAGCCAGGGAGACCCAGTACTTC
CASSLATLARETQYF
>-|TRBV7-9|-|TRBJ1-2
TGTGCCAGCACCCTGGGAGAGGGCTACACCTTC
CASTLGEGYTF
>few|TRBV7-6|-|TRBJ2-3
TGTGCCAGCAGCTTAGCGGAGGCCACAGATACGCAGTATTTT
CASSLAEATDTQYF
>few|TRBV11-2|TRBD2|TRBJ2-7
TGTGCCAGCAGCTTAGGGCTAGCGGCCTCCTACGAGCAGTACTTC
CASSLGLAASYEQYF
>-|TRBV18|-|TRBJ2-2
TGTGCCAGCTCACCCGACTCCGGGGAGCTGTTTTTT
CASSPDSGELFF
>-|TRBV6-5|TRBD2|TRBJ2-3
TGTGCCAGCAGGCGGGGGGAAGGGACGCAGTATTTT
CASRRGEGTQYF
>-|TRBV6-5|TRBD1|TRBJ1-4
TGTGCCAGCAGGGGCGCGGGACAGACAGAAAAACTGTTTTTT
CASRGAGQTEKLFF
>few|TRBV5-1|-|TRBJ2-7
TGCGCCAGCAGCTTCGGGACTCACGCCTACGAGCAGTACTTC
CASSFGTHAYEQYF
>-|TRBV6-5|-|TRBJ1-2
TGTGCCAGCAGTTACCGGTCTAGCTATGGCTACACCTTC
CASSYRSSYGYTF
>few|TRBV29-1|-|TRBJ1-2
TGCAGCGTTGTTTGGGGGCACGGCTACACCTTC
CSVVWGHGYTF
>-|TRBV18|-|TRBJ1-1
TGTGCCAGCTCACCCAAAGGGGCAGAAGCTTTCTTT
CASSPKGAEAFF
>-|TRBV3-1/TRBV3-2|TRBD1|TRBJ1-2
TGTGCCAGCAGCCACTCCGACAGGGGAGGTAGGGGCTACACCTTC
CASSHSDRGGRGYTF
>once|TRBV19|TRBD1|TRBJ1-1
TGTGCCAGTAGTGACCCACCGGACAGGTGGAACACTGAAGCTTTCTTT
CASSDPPDRWNTEAFF
>-|TRBV7-7|TRBD1|TRBJ2-1
TGTGCCAGCAGCTTGGCGACAGGGGCCTACAATGAGCAGTTCTTC
CASSLATGAYNEQFF
>-|TRBV21-1|-|TRBJ1-3
TGTGCCAGCAGCGCCGGACAGGGGAGAACTCACTCTGGAAACACCATATATTTT
CASSAGQGRTHSGNTIYF
>-|TRBV11-2|-|TRBJ1-1
TGTGCCAGCAGATACTCTGGGCCGGGGGCTTTCTTT
CASRYSGPGAFF
>-|TRBV6-5|-|TRBJ1-3
TGTGCCAGCAGGGCTACAGGGACCTCTGGAAACACCATATATTTT
CASRATGTSGNTIYF
>-|TRBV15|-|TRBJ1-1
TGTGCCACCAGCAGAGATTGGGTACGAGGGGGTTTGGGCACTGAAGCTTTCTTT
CATSRDWVRGGLGTEAFF
>-|TRBV3-1/TRBV3-2|TRBD2|TRBJ2-4
TGTGCCAGCAGCCCAGGGAGCGGGGGGTATATAGAAAACATTCAGTACTTC
CASSPGSGGYIENIQYF
>-|TRBV10-3|-|TRBJ2-1
TGTGCCATCAGTGATAGGGAGGTAGTGCAGTTCTTC
CAISDREVVQFF
>-|TRBV2|TRBD1|TRBJ1-2
TGTGCCAGCAAACAGGGGGCTAACTATGGCTACACCTTC
CASKQGANYGYTF
>-|TRBV5-5|TRBD1|TRBJ1-5
TGTGCCAGCAGCCTAGACAGGGGTCGGAATCAGCCCCAGCATTTT
CASSLDRGRNQPQHF
>once|TRBV7-4|-|TRBJ1-3
TGTGCCAGCAGCTTAAAACAGGGCGAAAACACCATATATTTT
CASSLKQGENTIYF
>few|TRBV9|-|TRBJ1-2
TGTGCCAGCAGCGTAGAGGGAGGCTATGGCTACACCTTC
CASSVEGGYGYTF
>once|TRBV9|-|TRBJ2-2
TGTGCCAGCAGCGTAGAGACAGGGAACACCGGGGAGCTGTTTTTT
CASSVETGNTGELFF
>-|TRBV27|-|TRBJ1-1
TGTGCCAGCAGGCGTCTGAACACTGAAGCTTTCTTT
CASRRLNTEAFF
>-|TRBV15|-|TRBJ2-7
TGTGCCACCGCAAGAGGCTACGAGCAGTACTTC
CATARGYEQYF
>-|TRBV10-1|-|TRBJ2-7
TGCGCCAGCAGTGAGTCACAAACCGCTCGCTCCTACGAGCAGTACTTC
CASSESQTARSYEQYF
>-|TRBV5-1|-|TRBJ1-1
TGCGCCAGCAGCCGAAACAGGGAGACCACTGAAGCTTTCTTT
CASSRNRETTEAFF
>-|TRBV6-1|TRBD1|TRBJ1-5
TGTGCCAGCAGTGACGAGGGGACAGGGAGATTTCAGCCCCAGCATTTT
CASSDEGTGRFQPQHF
>-|TRBV10-1|-|TRBJ2-1
TGCGCCAGCAGTTTGGGGGCTGGGGATGAGCAGTTCTTC
CASSLGAGDEQFF
>-|TRBV6-1|-|TRBJ2-7
TGTGCCAGCAGTGAGTGGGCAGGGCCACCCTACGAGCAGTACTTC
CASSEWAGPPYEQYF
>-|TRBV7-6|-|TRBJ2-2
TGTGCCAGCAGCTTTTATGTCGGGGAGCTGTTTTTT
CASSFYVGELFF
>-|TRBV11-2|TRBD2|TRBJ2-5
TGTGCCAGCAGCAGGGAACTAGCGGGGGGTCCTGAGACCCAGTACTTC
CASSRELAGGPETQYF
>-|TRBV30|-|TRBJ1-1
TGTGCCTGGAGGGCCGGACTTGACACTGAAGCTTTCTTT
CAWRAGLDTEAFF
>-|TRBV10-3|-|TRBJ2-2
TGTGCCATCAGTGAGTCGTTGAGGTGGGGGGAAGGACGACCGAACACCGGGGAGCTGTTTTTT
CAISESLRWGEGRPNTGELFF
>-|TRBV19|-|TRBJ1-5
TGTGCCAGTAGTATAGTGGAGAAGCAGCCCCAGCATTTT
CASSIVEKQPQHF
>-|TRBV20-1|-|TRBJ1-1
TGCAGTGCTAGGGGAGGGGCTGAAGCTTTCTTT
CSARGGAEAFF
>-|TRBV6-5|-|TRBJ1-1
TGTGCCAGCTACTGGGGCAGTGAAGCTTTCTTT
CASYWGSEAFF
>-|TRBV28|TRBD1|TRBJ1-2
TGTGCCAGCAGTTTAGGGACAGTCAACTATGGCTACACCTTC
CASSLGTVNYGYTF